The T cell receptor (beta chain) described here comes from a study of blood T cell repertoires in COVID-19. Study context: Whether acute or convalescent, the COVID-19 samples came from the United States, Italy and Spain. T cells, B-cell-depleted T cells, or PBMCs provided the cDNA or gDNA that served as material.

Using immunoSEQ multiplex PCR, the repertoire was profiled, and TCRdb retains in-frame clones only, with some absent. The sample lists 110,000 to 150,000 clones, roughly 85% occurring once. The CDR3 runs 16 residues. From germline, CDR1 is SGHNT and CDR2 YYREEE (reference sequence). V lost 7 bases and J lost 0, with 14 bases in between. This TCR derives from a man aged 50 or older with acute or convalescent COVID-19. The chain employs TRBV5-4 and TRBJ2-6, with D possibly being TRBD2 (6 bases). Sequencing was done on a sample of peripheral blood. The CDR3 DNA sequence: TGTGCCAGCGGGGGGACTGCCCTCTCTGGGGCCAACGTCCTGACTTTC. It encodes CASGGTALSGANVLTF.